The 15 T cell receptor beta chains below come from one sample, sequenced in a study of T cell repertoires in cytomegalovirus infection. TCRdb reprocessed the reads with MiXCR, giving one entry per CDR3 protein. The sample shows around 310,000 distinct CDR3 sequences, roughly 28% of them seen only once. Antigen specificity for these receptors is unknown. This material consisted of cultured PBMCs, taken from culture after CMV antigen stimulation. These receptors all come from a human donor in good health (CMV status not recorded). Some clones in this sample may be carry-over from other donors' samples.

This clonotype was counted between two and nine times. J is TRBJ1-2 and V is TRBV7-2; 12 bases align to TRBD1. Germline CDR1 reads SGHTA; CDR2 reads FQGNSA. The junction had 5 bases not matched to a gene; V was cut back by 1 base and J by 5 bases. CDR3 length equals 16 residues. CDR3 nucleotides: TGTGCCAGCAGCTTAGACGGGACAGGGGGCACTTATGGCTACACCTTC. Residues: CASSLDGTGGTYGYTF.

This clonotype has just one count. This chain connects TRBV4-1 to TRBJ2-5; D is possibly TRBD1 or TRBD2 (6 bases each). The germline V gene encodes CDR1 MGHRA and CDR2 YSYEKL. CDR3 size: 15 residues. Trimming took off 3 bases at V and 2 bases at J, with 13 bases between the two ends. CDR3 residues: CASSQPRRGQETQYF. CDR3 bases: TGCGCCAGCAGCCAGCCTAGGAGGGGGCAAGAGACCCAGTACTTC.

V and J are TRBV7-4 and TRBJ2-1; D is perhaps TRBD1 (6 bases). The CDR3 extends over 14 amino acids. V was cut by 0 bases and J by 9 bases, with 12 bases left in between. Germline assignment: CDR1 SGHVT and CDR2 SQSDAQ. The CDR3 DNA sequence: TGTGCCAGCAGCTTAGCCCATCTAGGGGGTGAGCAGTTCTTC. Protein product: CASSLAHLGGEQFF.

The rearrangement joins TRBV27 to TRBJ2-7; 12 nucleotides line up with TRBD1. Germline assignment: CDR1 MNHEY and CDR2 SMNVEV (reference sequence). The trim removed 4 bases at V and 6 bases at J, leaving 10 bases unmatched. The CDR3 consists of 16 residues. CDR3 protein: CASSSFRDRGQGEQYF. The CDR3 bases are TGTGCCAGCAGTTCCTTCCGGGACAGGGGGCAGGGCGAGCAGTACTTC.

This chain's CDR3 is CASSETSGPNTGELFF. The CDR3 DNA sequence: TGCGCCAGCAGTGAGACTAGCGGGCCGAACACCGGGGAGCTGTTTTTT. This chain uses TRBV10-1 with TRBJ2-2; 9 bases are shared with TRBD2. V gave up 2 bases and J gave up 0 bases; unmatched junction bases: 1. CDR1 WNHNN and CDR2 SYGVQD come from the germline V gene (reference sequence). The CDR3 spans 16 residues.

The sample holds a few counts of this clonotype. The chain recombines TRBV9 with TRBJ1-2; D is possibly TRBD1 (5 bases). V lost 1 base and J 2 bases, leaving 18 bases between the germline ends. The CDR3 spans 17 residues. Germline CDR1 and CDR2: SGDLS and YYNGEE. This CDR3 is CASSVSSRGLGNYGYTF. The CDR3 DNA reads TGTGCCAGCAGCGTATCAAGCCGGGGGTTAGGCAACTATGGCTACACCTTC.

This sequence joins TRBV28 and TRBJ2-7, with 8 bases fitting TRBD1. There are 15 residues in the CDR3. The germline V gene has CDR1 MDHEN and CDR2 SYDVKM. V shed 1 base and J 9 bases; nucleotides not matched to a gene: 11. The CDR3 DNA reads TGTGCCAGCAGTTTATCAGGGGGCGGTATACGAGGGCAGTACTTC. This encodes CASSLSGGGIRGQYF.

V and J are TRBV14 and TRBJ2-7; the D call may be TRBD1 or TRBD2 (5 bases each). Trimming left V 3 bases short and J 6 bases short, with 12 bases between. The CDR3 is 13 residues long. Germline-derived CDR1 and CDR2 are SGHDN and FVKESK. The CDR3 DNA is TGTGCCAGCAGCCAGGGACGCCGCGGCGAGCAGTACTTC. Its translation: CASSQGRRGEQYF.

The CDR3 region has the DNA TGTGCCAGCAAACTAGCGGGAGATTACAATGAGCAGTTCTTC. It codes for CASKLAGDYNEQFF. This sequence joins TRBV5-4 and TRBJ2-1; 11 bases are a match to TRBD2. V was pared by 6 bases and J by 4 bases, with 3 bases of the junction left unmatched. Looked up from germline, CDR1 is SGHNT and CDR2 is YYREEE (reference sequence). The CDR3 sequence is 14 residues long.

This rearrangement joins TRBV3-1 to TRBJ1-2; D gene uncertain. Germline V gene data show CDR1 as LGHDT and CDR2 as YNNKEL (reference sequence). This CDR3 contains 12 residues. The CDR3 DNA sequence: TGTGGGAGCAGTCAGGTCAACTATGGCTACACCTTC. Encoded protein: CGSSQVNYGYTF. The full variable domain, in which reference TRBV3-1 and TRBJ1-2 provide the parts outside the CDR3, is DTAVSQTPKYLVTQMGNDKSIKCEQNLGHDTMYWYKQDSKKFLKIMFSYNNKELIINETVPNRFSPKSPDKAHLNLHINSLELGDSAVYFCGSSQVNYGYTFGSGTRLTVV.

This CDR3 is CASSPSLAGYYNEQFF. Written as DNA, the CDR3 is TGTGCCAGCAGCCCCTCACTAGCGGGGTATTACAATGAGCAGTTCTTC. This chain connects TRBV3-1 to TRBJ2-1; TRBD2 matches at 10 bases. CDR1 LGHDT and CDR2 YNNKEL come from the germline V gene (reference sequence). Trimming at V came to 4 bases and at J to 4 bases, leaving 7 bases not matched to a gene. The CDR3 covers 16 residues.

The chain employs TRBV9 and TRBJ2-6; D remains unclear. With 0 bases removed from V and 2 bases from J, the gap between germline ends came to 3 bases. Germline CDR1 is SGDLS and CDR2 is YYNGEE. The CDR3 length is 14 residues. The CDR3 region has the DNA TGTGCCAGCAGCGTAGGCACTGGGGCCAACGTCCTGACTTTC. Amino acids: CASSVGTGANVLTF.

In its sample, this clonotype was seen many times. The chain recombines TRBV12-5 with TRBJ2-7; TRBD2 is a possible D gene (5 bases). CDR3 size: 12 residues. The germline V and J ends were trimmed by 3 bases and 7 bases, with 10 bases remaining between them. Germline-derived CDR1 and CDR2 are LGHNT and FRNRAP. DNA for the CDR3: TGTGCTAGTGGTTTAGCCGGGAAGGAGCAGTACTTC. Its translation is CASGLAGKEQYF. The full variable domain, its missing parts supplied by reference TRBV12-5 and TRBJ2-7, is DARVTQTPRHKVTEMGQEVTMRCQPILGHNTVFWYRQTMMQGLELLAYFRNRAPLDDSGMPKDRFSAEMPDATLATLKIQPSEPRDSAVYFCASGLAGKEQYFGPGTRLTVT.

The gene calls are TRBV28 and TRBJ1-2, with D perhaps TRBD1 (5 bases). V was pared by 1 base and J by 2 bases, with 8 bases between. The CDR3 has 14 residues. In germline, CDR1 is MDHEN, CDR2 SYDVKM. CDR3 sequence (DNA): TGTGCCAGCAGTTTATCAGGGTGGAACTATGGCTACACCTTC. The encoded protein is CASSLSGWNYGYTF.

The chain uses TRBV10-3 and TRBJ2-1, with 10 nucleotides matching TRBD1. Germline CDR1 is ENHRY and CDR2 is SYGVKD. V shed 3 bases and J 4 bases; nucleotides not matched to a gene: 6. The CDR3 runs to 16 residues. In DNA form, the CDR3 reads TGTGCCATCAGTGAAATGCGGACAGGGGGATACAATGAGCAGTTCTTC. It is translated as CAISEMRTGGYNEQFF.